These 30 T cell receptor beta chains originate from one sample sequenced in a study of shared T cell receptors in the human thymus. Measured with immunoSEQ multiplex PCR; TCRdb has only the in-frame clones, and not every one. This repertoire shows over 650,000 clones, around 87% found once; its top ten account for 0.0094%. These data were also filed under a second study, of human thymus T cells.

The sample comprised thymocytes. Every receptor here comes from a boy in the first two years of life with a congenital heart defect.

The chain links TRBV6-5 to TRBJ1-5; D possibly corresponds to TRBD1 (5 bases). V gave up 10 bases and J gave up 4 bases, with 14 bases separating them. Germline V gene data show CDR1 as MNHEY and CDR2 as SVGAGI. CDR3 length: 13 amino acids. The CDR3 region has the DNA TGTGCCACCCAGGTAGGGGCAAATCAGCCCCAGCATTTT. Translation gives CATQVGANQPQHF.

The V and J genes are TRBV5-4 and TRBJ2-3; D might be TRBD2 (6 bases). The CDR3 loop spans 14 amino acids. Trimming stripped 0 bases from V and 4 bases from J, with 9 bases between. Germline V gene lookup returns CDR1 SGHNT and CDR2 YYREEE (reference sequence). CDR3: CASSLGGGADTQYF. CDR3 DNA: TGTGCCAGCAGCTTGGGGGGAGGTGCAGATACGCAGTATTTT.

This clone is a singleton in its sample. The J gene is TRBJ1-2, the V gene TRBV4-1; D unclear. Germline lookup yields CDR1 MGHRA and CDR2 YSYEKL. V was shortened by 0 bases and J by 0 bases, with 14 bases between the two germline ends. The CDR3 has 17 residues. The CDR3 spells CASSQELKNPANYGYTF. CDR3 bases: TGCGCCAGCAGCCAAGAACTGAAAAATCCTGCTAACTATGGCTACACCTTC.

V gene TRBV9 combines with J gene TRBJ1-1; TRBD1 might be the D (5 bases). Germline V gene sequence: CDR1 SGDLS, CDR2 YYNGEE. The CDR3 consists of 17 residues. V was trimmed by 3 bases and J by 1 base, leaving 19 bases between them. CDR3 loop: CASSEGRVPLRNTEAFF. The CDR3 region has the DNA TGTGCCAGCAGCGAGGGCAGGGTACCCTTACGGAACACTGAAGCTTTCTTT.

The V and J genes are TRBV13 and TRBJ2-5; no clear D. Trimming pared 2 bases from V and 7 bases from J, leaving 5 bases between. The CDR3 sequence is 11 residues long. Germline V CDR1 and CDR2: PRHDT, FYEKMQ (reference sequence). CDR3 in DNA: TGTGCCAGCAGCTTAACGGGGACCCAGTACTTC. This translates into CASSLTGTQYF. The full variable domain, in which reference TRBV13 and TRBJ2-5 provide the parts outside the CDR3, is AAGVIQSPRHLIKEKRETATLKCYPIPRHDTVYWYQQGPGQDPQFLISFYEKMQSDKGSIPDRFSAQQFSDYHSELNMSSLELGDSALYFCASSLTGTQYFGPGTRLLVL.

This clone was counted a few times. V is TRBV4-3 and J is TRBJ2-2, with D perhaps matching TRBD2 (6 bases). Trimming pared 1 base from V and 5 bases from J, leaving 17 bases between. The CDR3 is made up of 17 amino acids. Germline-derived CDR1 and CDR2 are LGHNA and YSLEER. The CDR3: CASSQVQTRVRTGELFF. The CDR3 DNA sequence: TGCGCCAGCAGCCAAGTCCAGACTAGAGTTCGTACCGGGGAGCTGTTTTTT.

The rearrangement links TRBV6-1 to TRBJ2-2, with 8 positions matching TRBD1. This CDR3 is 15 amino acids long. CDR1 MNHNS and CDR2 SASEGT come from the germline V gene. After removal of 7 bases from V and 1 base from J, the junction contained 5 bases not matched to a gene. CDR3 region: CASKGGTGNTGELFF. The DNA of the CDR3 is TGTGCCAGCAAAGGTGGGACAGGGAACACCGGGGAGCTGTTTTTT.

This clone was observed once. This chain uses TRBV5-1 with TRBJ2-5; TRBD2 agrees at 7 bases. The germline V gene has CDR1 SGHRS and CDR2 YFSETQ. The CDR3 contains 16 residues. V was pared by 0 bases and J by 5 bases, with 10 bases of the junction left unmatched. CDR3 sequence: CASSLGVSGGGETQYF. The DNA for the CDR3 is TGCGCCAGCAGCTTGGGTGTGTCGGGAGGAGGGGAGACCCAGTACTTC.

The V gene is TRBV2, the J gene TRBJ1-2, with no clear D. Germline loops: CDR1 SNHLY, CDR2 FYNNEI. V lost 8 bases to trimming and J lost 0 bases, with 16 bases between them. The CDR3 is 15 residues long. The CDR3 protein is CASGPNGMPNYGYTF. The CDR3 DNA sequence: TGTGCCAGCGGGCCCAACGGGATGCCTAACTATGGCTACACCTTC.

The rearrangement links TRBV4-3 to TRBJ1-1, with a possible D match to TRBD1 (6 bases). The CDR3 sequence is 14 residues long. CDR1 LGHNA and CDR2 YSLEER come from the germline V gene. With 3 bases removed from V and 9 bases from J, the gap between germline ends came to 17 bases. CDR3 nucleotides: TGCGCCAGCAGCCACCGAAGGGGGGGCCTGCAAGCTTTCTTT. Translated: CASSHRRGGLQAFF.

The V and J genes are TRBV6-5 and TRBJ2-1; 12 bases map to TRBD2. Germline assignment: CDR1 MNHEY and CDR2 SVGAGI. V lost 6 bases to trimming and J lost 10 bases; unmatched junction nucleotides: 4. This CDR3 comprises 13 residues. Written as DNA, the CDR3 is TGTGCCAGCAGAAGGACTAGCGGGACCGAGCAGTTCTTC. It encodes CASRRTSGTEQFF.

Points on this clone: The sample holds other DNA sequences that translate to the same CDR3. V and J are TRBV6-5 and TRBJ2-3, with 9 positions matching TRBD1. The J segment lost 1 base and the V segment lost 5 bases, leaving 4 bases of the junction unmatched. The length of the CDR3 is 15 residues. Germline loops: CDR1 MNHEY, CDR2 SVGAGI. The CDR3 nucleotides are TGTGCCAGCAGTCCCCGGGACAGGGGCACAGATACGCAGTATTTT. Its translation: CASSPRDRGTDTQYF.

This chain uses TRBV4-3 with TRBJ2-1; 11 nucleotides agree with TRBD2. This CDR3 is built from 20 residues. The germline CDR1 and CDR2 sequences are LGHNA and YSLEER. Losses at the gene ends were 0 bases for V and 8 bases for J; bases not matched to a gene: 18. The CDR3 bases are TGCGCCAGCAGCCAAGATGAGGTAGCGGGAGGGAGGACCAGGTGGGATGAGCAGTTCTTC. Translation gives CASSQDEVAGGRTRWDEQFF.

This sequence joins TRBV27 and TRBJ1-1, with D tentatively TRBD1 (6 bases). The CDR3 is 16 residues long. The V gene's germline CDR1 is MNHEY and CDR2 SMNVEV (reference sequence). V gave up 1 base and J gave up 0 bases, with 12 bases separating them. The CDR3 nucleotides are TGTGCCAGCAGTTTATTCGGGGGGGACATGAACACTGAAGCTTTCTTT. Translation: CASSLFGGDMNTEAFF.

V is TRBV7-2 and J is TRBJ2-2; D might be TRBD2 (5 bases). The CDR3 sequence is 15 residues long. V shed 6 bases and J shed 6 bases, with 17 bases lying between them. Germline values: CDR1 SGHTA, CDR2 FQGNSA. This chain's CDR3 is CASSFRTLAPGELFF. CDR3 sequence (DNA): TGTGCCAGCAGTTTTAGGACCCTAGCACCCGGGGAGCTGTTTTTT.

V gene TRBV15 combines with J gene TRBJ1-4; D remains unclear. Germline loops: CDR1 LNHNV, CDR2 YYDKDF (reference sequence). V dropped 1 base and J dropped 2 bases, with 8 bases sitting between them. CDR3 size: 15 residues. CDR3: CATSRGGRTNEKLFF. CDR3 nucleotide sequence: TGTGCCACCAGCAGAGGCGGGAGGACTAATGAAAAACTGTTTTTT. Full variable domain (rest looked up from reference TRBV15 and TRBJ1-4): DAMVIQNPRYQVTQFGKPVTLSCSQTLNHNVMYWYQQKSSQAPKLLFHYYDKDFNNEADTPDNFQSRRPNTSFCFLDIRSPGLGDTAMYLCATSRGGRTNEKLFFGSGTQLSVL.

This clone was observed a handful of times. J is TRBJ2-7 and V is TRBV28, with D maybe TRBD2 (5 bases). Trimming removed 5 bases at V and 3 bases at J, with 17 bases between. Germline assignment: CDR1 MDHEN and CDR2 SYDVKM. This CDR3 comprises 15 residues. The CDR3 DNA reads TGTGCCAGCAGTCCCCCGCGGGTGGTGGTCTACGAGCAGTACTTC. Its translation is CASSPPRVVVYEQYF.

Remarks on this clone: Other DNA sequences in this sample translate to the same CDR3. This chain links TRBV5-6 with TRBJ2-6; D is possibly TRBD1 (5 bases). Per germline, CDR1 SGHDT and CDR2 YYEEEE. V gave up 1 base and J gave up 0 bases, with 5 bases separating them. CDR3 size: 15 residues. The CDR3 spells CASSLRGSGANVLTF. DNA for the CDR3: TGTGCCAGCAGCTTGAGGGGCTCTGGGGCCAACGTCCTGACTTTC.

The chain has TRBV28 and TRBJ2-5, with a tentative D call TRBD1 (6 bases). This CDR3 has 17 residues. CDR1 and CDR2 (germline): MDHEN, SYDVKM. The V end lost 5 bases, the J end lost 4 bases, and 23 bases lay between the germline ends. CDR3 sequence: CASSPLWTALRGETQYF. The CDR3 coding sequence is TGTGCCAGCAGTCCTTTGTGGACAGCCCTACGGGGAGAGACCCAGTACTTC.

This clone was seen once. The chain joins TRBV21-1 to TRBJ2-1; TRBD1, as called in the table, went unchecked against the DNA. TRBV21-1 is a known pseudogene. This CDR3 is 17 amino acids long. CDR3 sequence reads: CASSTPEGQGPYNEQFF. DNA of the CDR3: TGTGCCAGCAGCACCCCCGAGGGACAGGGGCCTTACAATGAGCAGTTCTTC.

Only one count was recorded for this clone. The V call is TRBV7-2, the J call TRBJ2-1; D is uncertain. Germline-derived CDR1 and CDR2 are SGHTA and FQGNSA. With 3 bases removed from V and 11 bases from J, the gap between germline ends came to 17 bases. The CDR3 has 14 amino acids. CDR3 coding DNA: TGTGCCAGCAGCTTCTCCCCCAATGGGCTTCAGCAGTTCTTC. Translating gives CASSFSPNGLQQFF.

This chain links TRBV6-6 with TRBJ2-2, with D possibly TRBD2 on 6 matching bases. The V and J ends lost 7 bases and 7 bases respectively, with 22 bases between them. This CDR3 comprises 16 residues. CDR1 and CDR2 (germline): MNHNY, SVGAGI (reference sequence). The CDR3 loop is CASTPRRGASGGELFF. DNA for the CDR3: TGTGCCAGCACCCCTCGGAGGGGCGCGTCTGGCGGGGAGCTGTTTTTT.

In its sample, this clone was seen once. J is TRBJ2-5 and V is TRBV5-6, with D tentatively TRBD1 (5 bases). The CDR3 runs 12 residues. V lost 1 base and J lost 5, with 6 bases in between. The germline V gene has CDR1 SGHDT and CDR2 YYEEEE. The CDR3 DNA is TGTGCCAGCAGCTTGAAGGGGGAGACCCAGTACTTC. This codes for CASSLKGETQYF.

V is TRBV27 and J is TRBJ2-3, with 8 bases lining up with TRBD2. V was pared by 10 bases and J by 5 bases, with 8 bases of the junction left unmatched. This CDR3 contains 13 residues. The germline gives CDR1 MNHEY, CDR2 SMNVEV (reference sequence). The CDR3 DNA follows: TGTGCCAACAGCTCGCTAGCGGGAGATACGCAGTATTTT. Translating gives CANSSLAGDTQYF.

The chain employs TRBV19 and TRBJ2-1, with 10 bases lining up with TRBD2. Germline V gene sequence: CDR1 LNHDA, CDR2 SQIVND (reference sequence). V lost 6 bases, J lost 2 bases, and 19 bases stayed unmatched. There are 20 residues in the CDR3. The CDR3 protein is CASSRTRLAGDPIPYNEQFF. DNA for the CDR3: TGTGCCAGTAGCAGAACCAGGCTAGCGGGAGACCCAATCCCCTACAATGAGCAGTTCTTC.

V usage is TRBV7-8 and J usage is TRBJ1-5, with D tentatively TRBD1 (5 bases). This CDR3 comprises 20 residues. Trimming took off 4 bases at V and 0 bases at J, with 25 bases between the two ends. Germline CDR1 reads SGHVS; CDR2 reads FQNEAQ. CDR3 DNA sequence: TGTGCCAGCAGCTCTAAAGGCCCGCACAGTGGAGGGGATAGCAATCAGCCCCAGCATTTT. This sequence encodes CASSSKGPHSGGDSNQPQHF.

CDR3 sequence: CASSQNRRQVTTGELFF. For the CDR3, the DNA is TGCGCCAGCAGCCAAAATCGTCGGCAGGTGACCACCGGGGAGCTGTTTTTT. V is TRBV4-3 and J is TRBJ2-2; D is ambiguous. The CDR3 is 17 amino acids. V lost 2 bases to trimming and J lost 4 bases, with 17 bases between them. CDR1 and CDR2 from the germline V gene are LGHNA and YSLEER.

The DNA for the CDR3 is TGTGCCATCAGTGCGGGATCCTCGAACACCGGGGAGCTGTTTTTT. It is translated as CAISAGSSNTGELFF. This chain connects TRBV10-3 to TRBJ2-2, with a tentative D call TRBD2 (5 bases). Germline V gene sequence: CDR1 ENHRY, CDR2 SYGVKD. Trimming shortened V by 4 bases and J by 0 bases, and 9 bases separated the two germline ends. This CDR3 has 15 amino acids.

This clone was seen a single time. The gene calls are TRBV27 and TRBJ2-7; a weak D match, TRBD2 (6 bases). CDR3 length: 16 residues. Germline V CDR1 and CDR2: MNHEY, SMNVEV (reference sequence). Trimming cost V 5 bases and J 5 bases, with 22 bases left between them. CDR3 in amino acids: CASSGGRGLTPHEQYF. CDR3 DNA sequence: TGTGCCAGCAGTGGTGGGCGGGGACTTACCCCCCACGAGCAGTACTTC.

CDR3 region: CASSVLAGNSTDTQYF. CDR3 DNA sequence: TGTGCCAGCAGCGTATTAGCGGGAAATAGCACAGATACGCAGTATTTT. V gene TRBV9 combines with J gene TRBJ2-3, with 8 bases lining up with TRBD2. The junction had 4 bases not matched to a gene; V was cut back by 1 base and J by 0 bases. The CDR3 has 16 residues. Germline loops: CDR1 SGDLS, CDR2 YYNGEE. Full variable domain (rest looked up from reference TRBV9 and TRBJ2-3): DSGVTQTPKHLITATGQRVTLRCSPRSGDLSVYWYQQSLDQGLQFLIQYYNGEERAKGNILERFSAQQFPDLHSELNLSSLELGDSALYFCASSVLAGNSTDTQYFGPGTRLTVL.